Listed below are T cell receptor beta chains from one sample, sequenced in a study of shared clonotypes between healthy human individuals. Clones were sequenced by immunoSEQ multiplex PCR, and TCRdb holds only the in-frame ones, with some missing. The sample carries about 1.1 million clones, 60% to 80% recorded once. The source material was memory CD4+ T cells from PBMCs. The receptors here all came from a man aged 18 to 35 in good health. Some clones in this sample may be carry-over from other donors' samples. Each CDR3 is given with its conserved first and last residue. D genes are given only for firm matches. The listing skips clone size in some rows; elsewhere it reads once, few, many or a size class.

v_call,clone_size,d_call,j_call,cdr3_aa,cdr3_nt
TRBV25-1,few,NA,TRBJ1-1,CASGGWGATEAFF,TGTGCCAGCGGGGGCTGGGGGGCGACTGAAGCTTTCTTT
TRBV28,NA,TRBD2,TRBJ2-5,CASSLPSGRQETQYF,TGTGCCAGCAGTTTACCTAGCGGGAGGCAAGAGACCCAGTACTTC
TRBV11-3,NA,NA,TRBJ2-3,CASSPGIAADTDTQYF,TGTGCCAGCAGCCCTGGGATAGCGGCGGACACAGATACGCAGTATTTT
TRBV4-2,NA,TRBD2,TRBJ2-5,CASSQDPSGSGETQYF,TGTGCCAGCAGCCAAGACCCTAGCGGAAGTGGGGAGACCCAGTACTTC
TRBV7-2,NA,NA,TRBJ2-7,CASSPQGGSGVPHF,TGTGCCAGCAGCCCCCAGGGGGGGAGCGGGGTCCCTCACTTC
TRBV5-4,NA,NA,TRBJ2-7,CASREAGTQAYEQYF,TGTGCCAGCAGAGAAGCCGGGACACAGGCCTACGAGCAGTACTTC
TRBV11-2,NA,TRBD1,TRBJ2-5,CASSQGQVLTETQYF,TGTGCCAGCAGCCAAGGACAGGTTTTAACAGAGACCCAGTACTTC
TRBV6-1,NA,NA,TRBJ2-7,CASIEGILGRYYEQYF,TGTGCCAGCATTGAGGGGATTCTCGGTCGGTACTACGAGCAGTACTTC
TRBV7-6,NA,TRBD2,TRBJ2-5,CASSGGLAGSPETQYF,TGTGCCAGCAGCGGAGGACTAGCGGGAAGCCCAGAGACCCAGTACTTC
TRBV6-1,NA,NA,TRBJ2-7,CASSETSGVTYEQYF,TGTGCCAGCAGTGAAACCTCGGGAGTCACTTACGAGCAGTACTTC